The 3 T cell receptor beta chains below were found in one sample sequenced in a study of radiotherapy plus CTLA-4 blockade in lung cancer. Only in-frame clones appear in the TCRdb table, and some are missing; sequencing was by immunoSEQ multiplex PCR. The sample has approximately 30,000 clones, approximately 75% seen once. Material: peripheral blood, obtained from a patient treated with radiotherapy plus ipilimumab. These receptors were obtained from a human donor with non-small cell lung cancer that progressed on radiotherapy plus ipilimumab.

This clone was counted a few times. At one end the junction does not follow the germline gene, possibly because of a read error. CDR3 loop: CASSLDGLNTEAFF. As DNA, the CDR3 is TGTGCTAGCAGCTTAGACGGTCTCAACACTGAAGCTTTCTTT. The V call is TRBV7-7, the J call TRBJ1-1; no clear D. Germline V lookup: CDR1 SSHAT, CDR2 FNYEAQ (reference sequence). The CDR3 spans 14 residues.

This chain connects TRBV4-2 to TRBJ2-5; the match to TRBD2 covers 12 bases. This CDR3 is built from 18 residues. V lost 5 bases to trimming and J lost 2 bases; unmatched junction nucleotides: 12. Germline assignment: CDR1 LGHNA and CDR2 YNFKEQ. The CDR3 DNA reads TGTGCCAGCAGCTTTATCGGGCTAGCGGGGGGGCTACAAGAGACCCAGTACTTC. Translation: CASSFIGLAGGLQETQYF.

The chain employs TRBV5-1 and TRBJ2-5, with D perhaps matching TRBD1 (6 bases). Germline V gene sequence: CDR1 SGHRS, CDR2 YFSETQ. The CDR3 extends over 16 amino acids. V was pared by 0 bases and J by 5 bases, with 17 bases between. CDR3 in DNA: TGCGCCAGCAGCTTGGTTGGGGGCAGCAGGAGCGAGACCCAGTACTTC. Translation: CASSLVGGSRSETQYF.